The text below deals with one T cell receptor (beta chain). Germline and junction disagree at one end, which may indicate a read error. Germline CDR1 and CDR2: MNHEY and SVGEGT. The CDR3 is made up of 15 amino acids. The investigators made TCR beta cDNA from approximately 0.5 ug total RNA, using a constant-region primer. A slightly modified ARM-PCR protocol with three nested multiplex PCR rounds produced these TCR beta libraries. TRBV1-TRBV30 forward primers paired with a C-beta reverse primer drove the first two PCR rounds, roughly 10 cycles each. TCRdb independently ran MiXCR on the multiplex PCR reads; one entry per CDR3 protein. The profile shows about 320,000 distinct CDR3 sequences, roughly three fifths of them singletons. The sample belongs to a study of tumor-infiltrating lymphocytes in primary liver carcinoma. Germline DNA was extracted too, while blood RNA derived from unsorted whole blood. Blood samples of about 4.3 milliliters were drawn preoperatively.

J is TRBJ2-1 and V is TRBV6-2 or TRBV6-3; 9 bases line up with TRBD1. This sequence was found in a woman aged 25 to 39 with primary liver carcinoma and hepatitis B virus infection. Sequences were obtained from peripheral blood. CDR3 bases: TGTACCAGCAGTTACCGGGACAGGGCAGACAATGAGCAGTTCTTC. Translated, it gives CTSSYRDRADNEQFF.